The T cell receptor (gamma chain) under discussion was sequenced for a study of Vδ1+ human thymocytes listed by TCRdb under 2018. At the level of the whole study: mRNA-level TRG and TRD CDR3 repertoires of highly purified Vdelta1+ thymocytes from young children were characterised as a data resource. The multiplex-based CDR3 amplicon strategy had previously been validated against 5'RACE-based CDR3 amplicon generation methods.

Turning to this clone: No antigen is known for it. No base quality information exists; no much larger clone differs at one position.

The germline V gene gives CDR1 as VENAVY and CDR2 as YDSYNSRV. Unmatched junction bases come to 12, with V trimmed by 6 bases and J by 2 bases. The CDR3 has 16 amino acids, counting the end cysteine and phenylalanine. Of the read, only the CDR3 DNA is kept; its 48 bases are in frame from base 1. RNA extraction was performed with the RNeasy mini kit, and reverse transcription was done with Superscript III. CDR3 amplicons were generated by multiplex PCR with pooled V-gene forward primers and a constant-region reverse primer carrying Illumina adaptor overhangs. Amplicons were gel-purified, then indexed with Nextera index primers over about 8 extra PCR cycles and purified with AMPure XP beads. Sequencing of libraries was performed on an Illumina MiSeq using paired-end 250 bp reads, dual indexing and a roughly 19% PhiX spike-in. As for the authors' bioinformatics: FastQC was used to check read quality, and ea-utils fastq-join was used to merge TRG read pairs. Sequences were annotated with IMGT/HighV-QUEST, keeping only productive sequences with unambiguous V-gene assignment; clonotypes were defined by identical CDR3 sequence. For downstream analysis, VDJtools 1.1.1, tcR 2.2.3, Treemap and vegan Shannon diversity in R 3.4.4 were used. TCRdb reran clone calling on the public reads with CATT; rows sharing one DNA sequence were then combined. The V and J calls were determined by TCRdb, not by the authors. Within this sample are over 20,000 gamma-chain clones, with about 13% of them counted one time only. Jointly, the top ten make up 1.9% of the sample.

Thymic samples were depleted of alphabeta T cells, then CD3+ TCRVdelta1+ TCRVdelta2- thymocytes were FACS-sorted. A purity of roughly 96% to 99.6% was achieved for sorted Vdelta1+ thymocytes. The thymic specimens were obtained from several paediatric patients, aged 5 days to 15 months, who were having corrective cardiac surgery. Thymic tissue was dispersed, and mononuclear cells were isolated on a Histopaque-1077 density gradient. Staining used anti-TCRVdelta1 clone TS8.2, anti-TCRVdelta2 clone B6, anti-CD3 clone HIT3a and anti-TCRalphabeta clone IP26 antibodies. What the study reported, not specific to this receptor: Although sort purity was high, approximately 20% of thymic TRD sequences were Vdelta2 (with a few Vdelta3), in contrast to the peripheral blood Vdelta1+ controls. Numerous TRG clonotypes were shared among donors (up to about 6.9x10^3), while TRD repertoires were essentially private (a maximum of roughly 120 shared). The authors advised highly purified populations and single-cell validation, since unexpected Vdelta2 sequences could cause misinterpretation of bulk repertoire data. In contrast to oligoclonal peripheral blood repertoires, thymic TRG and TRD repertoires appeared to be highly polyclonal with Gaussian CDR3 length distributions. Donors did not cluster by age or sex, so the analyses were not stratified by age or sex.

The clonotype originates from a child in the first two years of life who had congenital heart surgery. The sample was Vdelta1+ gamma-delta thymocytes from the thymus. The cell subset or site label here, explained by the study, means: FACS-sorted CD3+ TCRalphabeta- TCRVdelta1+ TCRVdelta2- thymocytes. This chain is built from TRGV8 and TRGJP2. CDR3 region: CATWNTGESSDWIKTF. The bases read TGTGCCACCTGGAATACGGGCGAGAGTAGTGATTGGATCAAGACGTTT.